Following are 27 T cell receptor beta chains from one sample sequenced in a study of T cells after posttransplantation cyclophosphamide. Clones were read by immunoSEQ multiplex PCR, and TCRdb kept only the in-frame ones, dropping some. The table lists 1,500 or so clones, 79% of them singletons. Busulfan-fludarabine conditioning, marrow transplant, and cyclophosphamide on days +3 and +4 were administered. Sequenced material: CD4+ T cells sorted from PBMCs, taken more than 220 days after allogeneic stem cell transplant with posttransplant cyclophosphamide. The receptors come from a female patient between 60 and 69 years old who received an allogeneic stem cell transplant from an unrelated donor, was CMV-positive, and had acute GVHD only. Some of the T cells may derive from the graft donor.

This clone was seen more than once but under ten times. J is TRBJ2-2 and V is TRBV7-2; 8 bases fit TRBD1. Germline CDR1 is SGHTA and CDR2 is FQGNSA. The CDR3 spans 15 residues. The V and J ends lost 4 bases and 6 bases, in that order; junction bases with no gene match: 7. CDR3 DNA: TGTGCCAGCAGCTCTGGACAGGGCAGGTCCGGGGAGCTGTTTTTT. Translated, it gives CASSSGQGRSGELFF.

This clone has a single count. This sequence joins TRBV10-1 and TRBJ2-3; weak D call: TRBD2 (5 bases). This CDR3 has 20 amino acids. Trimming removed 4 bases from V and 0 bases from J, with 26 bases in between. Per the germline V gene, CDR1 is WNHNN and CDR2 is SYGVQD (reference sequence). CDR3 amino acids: CASSGRSGERYGWSTDTQYF. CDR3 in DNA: TGCGCCAGCAGTGGGAGAAGCGGCGAGAGATATGGGTGGAGCACAGATACGCAGTATTTT.

The DNA for the CDR3 is TGTGCCAGCAACCGAGGGAGTGGGCAGGTGAACACTGAAGCTTTCTTT. This translates into CASNRGSGQVNTEAFF. This sequence joins TRBV5-4 and TRBJ1-1; D is unresolved. V gave up 6 bases and J gave up 0 bases, with 18 bases separating them. Looked up from germline, CDR1 is SGHNT and CDR2 is YYREEE (reference sequence). The CDR3 is made up of 16 amino acids. Based on the CDR3 plus reference TRBV5-4 and TRBJ1-1, the full variable domain is ETGVTQSPTHLIKTRGQQVTLRCSSQSGHNTVSWYQQALGQGPQFIFQYYREEENGRGNFPPRFSGLQFPNYSSELNVNALELDDSALYLCASNRGSGQVNTEAFFGQGTRLTVV.

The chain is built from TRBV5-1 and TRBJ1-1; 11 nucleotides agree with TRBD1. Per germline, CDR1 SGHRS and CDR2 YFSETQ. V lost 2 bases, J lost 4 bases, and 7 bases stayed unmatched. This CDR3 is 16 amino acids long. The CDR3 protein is CASSLGGGTGGTEAFF. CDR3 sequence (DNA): TGCGCCAGCAGCTTAGGGGGAGGGACAGGGGGCACTGAAGCTTTCTTT. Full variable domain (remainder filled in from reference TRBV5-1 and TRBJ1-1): KAGVTQTPRYLIKTRGQQVTLSCSPISGHRSVSWYQQTPGQGLQFLFEYFSETQRNKGNFPGRFSGRQFSNSRSEMNVSTLELGDSALYLCASSLGGGTGGTEAFFGQGTRLTVV.

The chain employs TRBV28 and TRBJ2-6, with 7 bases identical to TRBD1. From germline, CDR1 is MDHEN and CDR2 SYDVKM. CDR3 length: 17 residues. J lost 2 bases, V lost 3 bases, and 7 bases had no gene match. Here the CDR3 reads CASSFLQGIAGANVLTF. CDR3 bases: TGTGCCAGCAGTTTCTTACAGGGGATCGCTGGGGCCAACGTCCTGACTTTC.

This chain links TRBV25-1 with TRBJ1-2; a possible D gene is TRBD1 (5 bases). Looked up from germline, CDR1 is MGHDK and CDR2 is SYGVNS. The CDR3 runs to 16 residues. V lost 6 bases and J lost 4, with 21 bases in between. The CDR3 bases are TGTGCCAGCAGGGCGACCGGGACTTATACTGGCTATGGCTACACCTTC. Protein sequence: CASRATGTYTGYGYTF.

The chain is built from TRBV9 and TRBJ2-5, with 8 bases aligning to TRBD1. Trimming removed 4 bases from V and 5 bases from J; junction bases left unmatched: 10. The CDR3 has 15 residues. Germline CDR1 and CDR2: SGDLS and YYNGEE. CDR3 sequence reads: CASSLGQGGRETQYF. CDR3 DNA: TGTGCCAGCAGCTTAGGACAGGGTGGGCGCGAGACCCAGTACTTC.

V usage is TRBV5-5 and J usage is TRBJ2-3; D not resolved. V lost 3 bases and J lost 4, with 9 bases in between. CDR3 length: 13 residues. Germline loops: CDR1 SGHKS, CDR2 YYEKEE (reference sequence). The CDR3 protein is CASSSLSPDTQYF. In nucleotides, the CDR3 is TGTGCCAGCAGCTCGCTAAGCCCAGATACGCAGTATTTT.

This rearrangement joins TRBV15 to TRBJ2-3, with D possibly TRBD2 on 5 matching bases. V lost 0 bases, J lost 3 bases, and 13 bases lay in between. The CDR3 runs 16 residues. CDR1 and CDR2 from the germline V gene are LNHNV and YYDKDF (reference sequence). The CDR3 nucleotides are TGTGCCACCAGCAGAGATAACCGGGGAGCAACAGATACGCAGTATTTT. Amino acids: CATSRDNRGATDTQYF.

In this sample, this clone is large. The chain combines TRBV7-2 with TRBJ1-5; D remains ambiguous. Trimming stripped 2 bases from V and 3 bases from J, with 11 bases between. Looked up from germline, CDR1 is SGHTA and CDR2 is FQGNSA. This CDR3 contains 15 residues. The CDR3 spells CASSLRGSHNQPQHF. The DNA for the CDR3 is TGTGCCAGCAGCTTAAGAGGGTCACACAATCAGCCCCAGCATTTT. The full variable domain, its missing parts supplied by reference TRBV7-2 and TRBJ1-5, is GAGVSQSPSNKVTEKGKDVELRCDPISGHTALYWYRQSLGQGLEFLIYFQGNSAPDKSGLPSDRFSAERTGGSVSTLTIQRTQQEDSAVYLCASSLRGSHNQPQHFGDGTRLSIL.

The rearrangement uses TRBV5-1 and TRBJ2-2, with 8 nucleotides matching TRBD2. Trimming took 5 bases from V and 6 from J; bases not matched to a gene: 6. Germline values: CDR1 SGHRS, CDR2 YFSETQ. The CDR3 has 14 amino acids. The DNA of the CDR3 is TGCGCCAGCAGGGGCGGGGGGCCCTCCGGGGAGCTGTTTTTT. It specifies CASRGGGPSGELFF.

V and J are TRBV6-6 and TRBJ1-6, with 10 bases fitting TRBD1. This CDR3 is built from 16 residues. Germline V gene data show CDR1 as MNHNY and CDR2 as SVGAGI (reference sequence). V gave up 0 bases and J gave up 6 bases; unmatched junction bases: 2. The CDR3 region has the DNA TGTGCCAGCAGTTACTCGACAGGGGGCGGTAATTCACCCCTCCACTTT. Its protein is CASSYSTGGGNSPLHF.

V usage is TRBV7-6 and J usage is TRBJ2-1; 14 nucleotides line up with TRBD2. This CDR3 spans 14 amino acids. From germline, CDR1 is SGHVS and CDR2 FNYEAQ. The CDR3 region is CASQGLAGGQEQFF. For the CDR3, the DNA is TGTGCTTCGCAAGGACTAGCGGGAGGCCAGGAGCAGTTCTTC.

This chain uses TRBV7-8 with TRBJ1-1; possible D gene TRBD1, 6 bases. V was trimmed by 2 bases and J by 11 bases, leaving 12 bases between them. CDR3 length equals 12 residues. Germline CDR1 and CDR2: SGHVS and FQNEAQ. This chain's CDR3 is CASSLYGTPAFF. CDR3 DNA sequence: TGTGCCAGCAGCTTATACGGGACACCTGCTTTCTTT.

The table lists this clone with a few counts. The chain's CDR3 is CASSQDWPGGYSGNTIYF. CDR3 DNA sequence: TGCGCCAGCAGCCAAGATTGGCCAGGGGGCTACTCTGGAAACACCATATATTTT. This chain links TRBV4-3 with TRBJ1-3, with 8 bases fitting TRBD1. V lost 0 bases and J lost 0; bases outside the gene matches: 7. This CDR3 comprises 18 residues. Germline CDR1 is LGHNA and CDR2 is YSLEER.

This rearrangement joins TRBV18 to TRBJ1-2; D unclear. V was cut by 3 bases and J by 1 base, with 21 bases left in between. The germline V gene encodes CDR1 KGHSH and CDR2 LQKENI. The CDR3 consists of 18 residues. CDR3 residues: CASSPVSHAQKLNYGYTF. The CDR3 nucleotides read TGTGCCAGCTCACCCGTCTCCCACGCACAGAAGCTTAACTATGGCTACACCTTC.

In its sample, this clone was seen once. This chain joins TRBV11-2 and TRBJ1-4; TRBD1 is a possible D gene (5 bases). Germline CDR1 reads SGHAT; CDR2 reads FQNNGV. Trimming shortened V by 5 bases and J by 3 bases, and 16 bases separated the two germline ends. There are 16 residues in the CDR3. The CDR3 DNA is TGTGCCAGCAGCCAACTTCGACAGACCGCTAATGAAAAACTGTTTTTT. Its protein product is CASSQLRQTANEKLFF.

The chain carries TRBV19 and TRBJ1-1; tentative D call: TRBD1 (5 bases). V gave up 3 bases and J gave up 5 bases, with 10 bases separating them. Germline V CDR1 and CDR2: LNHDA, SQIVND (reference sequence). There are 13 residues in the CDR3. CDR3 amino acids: CASSIGTYTEAFF. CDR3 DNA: TGTGCCAGTAGTATTGGGACTTATACTGAAGCTTTCTTT.

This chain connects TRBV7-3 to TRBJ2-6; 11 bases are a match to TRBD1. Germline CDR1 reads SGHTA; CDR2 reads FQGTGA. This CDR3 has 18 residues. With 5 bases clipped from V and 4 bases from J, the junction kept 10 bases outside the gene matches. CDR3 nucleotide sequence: TGTGCCAGCAGCCGCGGGACAGGGGGATTTCTAGGGGCCAACGTCCTGACTTTC. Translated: CASSRGTGGFLGANVLTF.

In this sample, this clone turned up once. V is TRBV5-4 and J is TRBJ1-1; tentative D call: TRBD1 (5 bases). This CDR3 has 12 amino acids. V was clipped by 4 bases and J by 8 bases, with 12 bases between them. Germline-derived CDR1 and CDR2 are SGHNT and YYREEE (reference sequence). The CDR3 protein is CASSDTDREAFF. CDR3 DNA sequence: TGTGCCAGCAGCGATACAGACAGAGAAGCTTTCTTT.

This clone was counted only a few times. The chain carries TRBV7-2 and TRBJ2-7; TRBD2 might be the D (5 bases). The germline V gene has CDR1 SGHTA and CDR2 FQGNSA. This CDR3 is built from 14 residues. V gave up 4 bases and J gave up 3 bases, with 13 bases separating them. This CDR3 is CASSSSEGIYEQYF. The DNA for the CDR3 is TGTGCCAGCAGCTCCTCCGAGGGAATCTACGAGCAGTACTTC.

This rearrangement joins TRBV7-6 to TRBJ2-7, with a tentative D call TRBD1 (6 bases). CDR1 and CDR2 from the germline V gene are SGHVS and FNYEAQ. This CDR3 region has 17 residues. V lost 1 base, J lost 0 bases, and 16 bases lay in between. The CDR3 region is CASSLVSTGTPSYEQYF. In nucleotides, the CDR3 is TGTGCCAGCAGCTTAGTTTCAACCGGGACACCCTCCTACGAGCAGTACTTC.

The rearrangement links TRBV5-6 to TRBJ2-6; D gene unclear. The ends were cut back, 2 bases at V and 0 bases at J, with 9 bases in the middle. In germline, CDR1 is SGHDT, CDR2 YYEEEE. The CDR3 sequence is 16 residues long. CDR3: CASSLRGNSGANVLTF. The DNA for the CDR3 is TGTGCCAGCAGCTTAAGAGGAAACTCTGGGGCCAACGTCCTGACTTTC. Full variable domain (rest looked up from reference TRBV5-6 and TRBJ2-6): DAGVTQSPTHLIKTRGQQVTLRCSPKSGHDTVSWYQQALGQGPQFIFQYYEEEERQRGNFPDRFSGHQFPNYSSELNVNALLLGDSALYLCASSLRGNSGANVLTFGAGSRLTVL.

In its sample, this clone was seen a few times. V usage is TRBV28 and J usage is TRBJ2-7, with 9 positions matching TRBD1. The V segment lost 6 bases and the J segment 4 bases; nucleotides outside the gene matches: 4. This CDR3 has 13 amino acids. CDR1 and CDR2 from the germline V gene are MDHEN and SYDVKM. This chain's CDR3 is CASSNRGLYEQYF. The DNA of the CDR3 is TGTGCCAGCAGCAACAGGGGGCTATACGAGCAGTACTTC.

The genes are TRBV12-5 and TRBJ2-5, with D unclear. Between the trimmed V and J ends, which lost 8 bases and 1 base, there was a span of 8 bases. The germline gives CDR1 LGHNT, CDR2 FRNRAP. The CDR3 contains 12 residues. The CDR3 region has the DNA TGTGCTAGTTCTTCTGTCCAAGAGACCCAGTACTTC. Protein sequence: CASSSVQETQYF.

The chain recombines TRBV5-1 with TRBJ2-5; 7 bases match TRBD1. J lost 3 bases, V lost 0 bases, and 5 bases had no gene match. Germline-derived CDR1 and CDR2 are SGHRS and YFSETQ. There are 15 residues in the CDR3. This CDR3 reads CASSLALGTEETQYF. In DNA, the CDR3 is TGCGCCAGCAGCTTGGCCCTCGGGACAGAAGAGACCCAGTACTTC.

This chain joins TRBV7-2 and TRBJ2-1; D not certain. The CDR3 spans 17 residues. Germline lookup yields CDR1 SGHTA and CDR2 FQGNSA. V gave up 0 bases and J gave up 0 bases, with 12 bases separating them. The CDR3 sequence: CASSLALRISSYNEQFF. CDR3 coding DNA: TGTGCCAGCAGCTTAGCGTTGCGGATCAGCTCCTACAATGAGCAGTTCTTC.